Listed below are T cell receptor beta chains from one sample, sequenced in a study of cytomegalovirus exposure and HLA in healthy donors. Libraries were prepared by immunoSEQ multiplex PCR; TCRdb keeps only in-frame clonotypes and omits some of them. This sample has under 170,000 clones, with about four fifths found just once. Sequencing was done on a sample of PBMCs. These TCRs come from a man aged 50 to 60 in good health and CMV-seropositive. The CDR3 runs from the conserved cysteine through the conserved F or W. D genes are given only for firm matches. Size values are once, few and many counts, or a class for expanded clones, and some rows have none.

CDR3nt: TGTGCCAGCAGCTTCGAAAGCCAGGGGGATTTCGACGAGCAGTACTTC
CDR3aa: CASSFESQGDFDEQYF
d_gene: TRBD1
v_gene: TRBV5-4
abundance: once
j_gene: TRBJ2-7

CDR3nt: TGTGCCAGCAGTTTACCAGCGGGAGCGACCGAGCAGTACTTC
CDR3aa: CASSLPAGATEQYF
d_gene: TRBD2
v_gene: TRBV28
abundance: -
j_gene: TRBJ2-7

CDR3nt: TGTGCCAGCAGTGAAGTGCCGACTCCCAAAGAGACCCAGTACTTC
CDR3aa: CASSEVPTPKETQYF
d_gene: -
v_gene: TRBV6-1
abundance: -
j_gene: TRBJ2-5

CDR3nt: TGTGCCAGCAGCTTAGCGCTTCTAGGAGGGACCCAAGAGACCCAGTACTTC
CDR3aa: CASSLALLGGTQETQYF
d_gene: -
v_gene: TRBV7-6
abundance: few
j_gene: TRBJ2-5

CDR3nt: TGTTCCAGCAGCTTATCCAGGGGGCTACGGGAGCAGTTCTTC
CDR3aa: CSSSLSRGLREQFF
d_gene: TRBD1
v_gene: TRBV7-9
abundance: -
j_gene: TRBJ2-1

CDR3nt: TGCGCCAGCAGCTTGTTGACAGGGGGGCAAGAGACCCAGTACTTC
CDR3aa: CASSLLTGGQETQYF
d_gene: TRBD1
v_gene: TRBV5-1
abundance: -
j_gene: TRBJ2-5

CDR3nt: TGTGCCAGCACCGGGGACTCCCAAGGAGGAGATACGCAGTATTTT
CDR3aa: CASTGDSQGGDTQYF
d_gene: -
v_gene: TRBV2
abundance: -
j_gene: TRBJ2-3

CDR3nt: TGCGCCAGCAGTTATACAGATACGCAGTATTTT
CDR3aa: CASSYTDTQYF
d_gene: -
v_gene: TRBV23-1
abundance: once
j_gene: TRBJ2-3

CDR3nt: TGTGCCAGCAGTTTAGGGGCAGACTACAATGAGCAGTTCTTC
CDR3aa: CASSLGADYNEQFF
d_gene: -
v_gene: TRBV28
abundance: -
j_gene: TRBJ2-1

CDR3nt: TGCGCCAGCAGCTTGGGTGACTTTAATAACAATGAGCAGTTCTTC
CDR3aa: CASSLGDFNNNEQFF
d_gene: -
v_gene: TRBV5-1
abundance: -
j_gene: TRBJ2-1

CDR3nt: TGTGCCAGCAGTCGAAACAGGGAGTTTGGGGCCAACGTCCTGACTTTC
CDR3aa: CASSRNREFGANVLTF
d_gene: -
v_gene: TRBV28
abundance: -
j_gene: TRBJ2-6

CDR3nt: TGTGCCAGCAGCTTGGGAGGCGGACTCATCGCATACAATGAGCAGTTCTTC
CDR3aa: CASSLGGGLIAYNEQFF
d_gene: -
v_gene: TRBV5-8
abundance: -
j_gene: TRBJ2-1

CDR3nt: TGTGCAAGTCGCTTAGCGAGGCGGGAGGGCCCTAATGAGCAGTTCTTC
CDR3aa: CASRLARREGPNEQFF
d_gene: -
v_gene: TRBV12-2
abundance: -
j_gene: TRBJ2-1

CDR3nt: TGCGCCAGCAGCGCCCGGGACAGTGAAGCTTTCTTT
CDR3aa: CASSARDSEAFF
d_gene: TRBD1
v_gene: TRBV5-1
abundance: -
j_gene: TRBJ1-1

CDR3nt: TGTGCCAGCAGTTTTCAGCCAGGCTCCTACGAGCAGTACTTC
CDR3aa: CASSFQPGSYEQYF
d_gene: -
v_gene: TRBV27
abundance: -
j_gene: TRBJ2-7

CDR3nt: TGTGCCGGACTAAAGACAGTGAACACCGGGGAGCTGTTTTTT
CDR3aa: CAGLKTVNTGELFF
d_gene: -
v_gene: TRBV30
abundance: once
j_gene: TRBJ2-2

CDR3nt: TGTGCCAGCAGTTTGATGTTACTAGCGGGAGAGACCCAGTACTTC
CDR3aa: CASSLMLLAGETQYF
d_gene: TRBD2
v_gene: TRBV28
abundance: -
j_gene: TRBJ2-5

CDR3nt: TGTGCCAGCAGCCGTCGGACGCAGTATTTT
CDR3aa: CASSRRTQYF
d_gene: -
v_gene: TRBV6-5
abundance: -
j_gene: TRBJ2-3

CDR3nt: TGCAGCGTTGATGTTTCAAAGCGCGGGTTTGATGGCTACACCTTC
CDR3aa: CSVDVSKRGFDGYTF
d_gene: -
v_gene: TRBV29-1
abundance: -
j_gene: TRBJ1-2

CDR3nt: TGTGCCACCAGCAGAGGGGGGACAGGGCTTTACGAGACCCAGTACTTC
CDR3aa: CATSRGGTGLYETQYF
d_gene: TRBD1
v_gene: TRBV15
abundance: -
j_gene: TRBJ2-5

CDR3nt: TGCGCCAGCAGCATCGGACTAGCGGGAGTTGGGTTGACGAGTGAGCAGTACTTC
CDR3aa: CASSIGLAGVGLTSEQYF
d_gene: TRBD2
v_gene: TRBV5-1
abundance: -
j_gene: TRBJ2-7

CDR3nt: TGTGCCTGGAATTCACCGGGACAGGGAGTGAACGAGCAGTACTTC
CDR3aa: CAWNSPGQGVNEQYF
d_gene: TRBD1
v_gene: TRBV30
abundance: -
j_gene: TRBJ2-7

CDR3nt: TGTGCCAGCAGTGGGGGAGGGTTAGCCAAAAACATTCAGTACTTC
CDR3aa: CASSGGGLAKNIQYF
d_gene: TRBD2
v_gene: TRBV6-1
abundance: few
j_gene: TRBJ2-4

CDR3nt: TGTGCCAGCTCACAGGGGGTGACTAATGAAAAACTGTTTTTT
CDR3aa: CASSQGVTNEKLFF
d_gene: -
v_gene: TRBV18
abundance: -
j_gene: TRBJ1-4

CDR3nt: TGCAGCGTTGGTCTAGCGGGAGCGGGCCCCTACAATGAGCAGTTCTTC
CDR3aa: CSVGLAGAGPYNEQFF
d_gene: TRBD2
v_gene: TRBV29-1
abundance: -
j_gene: TRBJ2-1

CDR3nt: TGCGCCAGCAGCTTGGACCCTAGACAGGGGACTAACTATGGCTACACCTTC
CDR3aa: CASSLDPRQGTNYGYTF
d_gene: TRBD1
v_gene: TRBV5-1
abundance: -
j_gene: TRBJ1-2

CDR3nt: TGTGCCAGCAGTCCTCCATCATGGGGGGGGAACACTGAAGCTTTCTTT
CDR3aa: CASSPPSWGGNTEAFF
d_gene: -
v_gene: TRBV28
abundance: -
j_gene: TRBJ1-1

CDR3nt: TGTTCCAGCAGCTTCTATAATGAAAAACTGTTTTTT
CDR3aa: CSSSFYNEKLFF
d_gene: -
v_gene: TRBV7-9
abundance: -
j_gene: TRBJ1-4

CDR3nt: TGTGCCAGCAGCTTAACAGTGTCCTACAATGAGCAGTTCTTC
CDR3aa: CASSLTVSYNEQFF
d_gene: -
v_gene: TRBV7-8
abundance: -
j_gene: TRBJ2-1